This T cell receptor (beta chain) was captured by sequencing in a study of cytomegalovirus exposure and HLA in healthy donors. About the research overall: The approximately 120 validation repertoires used the same platform as the approximately 700 first-cohort repertoires, a later analysis reported.

CDR3 length: 15 residues. Trimming took 5 bases from V and 3 from J; bases not matched to a gene: 5. The V gene's germline CDR1 is SGHNT and CDR2 YENEEA. Libraries were prepared by immunoSEQ multiplex PCR; TCRdb keeps only in-frame clonotypes and omits some of them. In the table there are some 150,000 clones, roughly 91% of which are singletons. Sequencing was performed on PBMCs. This TCR was recovered from a woman under 30 in good health and CMV-seropositive. The rearrangement uses TRBV11-3 and TRBJ2-7; TRBD2 agrees at 12 bases. The CDR3 DNA is TGTGCCAGCAGCCATAGACTAGCGGGAGACTACGAGCAGTACTTC. Its protein product is CASSHRLAGDYEQYF.